This TCR beta chain was recorded in a study of T cell responses to AZD1222 COVID-19 vaccine. The repertoire was sequenced with immunoSEQ multiplex PCR; TCRdb's copy has only in-frame clones and lacks some. The sample yields over 100,000 clones, roughly nine tenths seen once. Germline-derived CDR1 and CDR2 are SGHRS and YFSETQ. The CDR3 loop spans 15 amino acids. The V end lost 0 bases, the J end lost 6 bases, and 15 bases lay between the germline ends. The sequence came from an adult in good health. The material was peripheral blood, obtained on day 0 of AZD1222 vaccination. The gene calls are TRBV5-1 and TRBJ1-2; weak D call: TRBD1 (5 bases). Here the CDR3 DNA reads TGCGCCAGCAGCTTGGCCCCCGGGGCAGGAGATGGCTACACCTTC. This gives the protein CASSLAPGAGDGYTF.